The 5 T cell receptor beta chains in this list originate from one sample, sequenced in a study of cytomegalovirus exposure and HLA in healthy donors. Clones were read by immunoSEQ multiplex PCR, and TCRdb kept only the in-frame ones, dropping some. Of 50,000 or so clones listed, about 94% were seen once; the top ten hold approximately 2.5%. The specimen was PBMCs. These receptors all stem from a man between 18 and 29 years old in good health and CMV-seronegative.

The chain combines TRBV21-1 with TRBJ2-3; TRBD1, the table's D call, lacks a check against the DNA. TRBV21-1 is given as a pseudogene. The CDR3 has 13 residues. The CDR3: CASTIYWADTQYF. Written as DNA, the CDR3 is TGTGCCAGCACCATCTATTGGGCGGATACGCAGTATTTT.

The J gene is TRBJ2-1, the V gene TRBV27; 8 bases align to TRBD2. The J segment lost 5 bases and the V segment lost 5 bases, leaving 8 bases of the junction unmatched. The CDR3 is 15 amino acids. Germline-derived CDR1 and CDR2 are MNHEY and SMNVEV (reference sequence). CDR3 residues: CASSGGTRGNNEQFF. DNA for the CDR3: TGTGCCAGCAGTGGGGGGACTAGAGGCAACAATGAGCAGTTCTTC.

This chain connects TRBV2 to TRBJ2-1; a weak D match, TRBD1 (6 bases). V was trimmed by 4 bases and J by 3 bases, leaving 16 bases between them. CDR1 is SNHLY, CDR2 FYNNEI, per germline. This CDR3 spans 16 amino acids. CDR3 loop: CASSVDRSLNYNEQFF. CDR3 in DNA: TGTGCCAGCAGTGTAGACAGGAGCCTTAACTACAATGAGCAGTTCTTC.

This chain connects TRBV5-1 to TRBJ2-2; a weak D match, TRBD2 (6 bases). The CDR3 runs 14 residues. V was cut by 0 bases and J by 4 bases, with 7 bases left in between. Per the germline V gene, CDR1 is SGHRS and CDR2 is YFSETQ. The CDR3 nucleotides are TGCGCCAGCAGCTTGGTTAGCGGCACCGGGGAGCTGTTTTTT. It specifies CASSLVSGTGELFF.

The V call is TRBV9, the J call TRBJ2-3, with 7 bases identical to TRBD2. The germline gives CDR1 SGDLS, CDR2 YYNGEE. CDR3 length equals 16 residues. The V segment lost 1 base and the J segment 4 bases; nucleotides outside the gene matches: 9. Here the CDR3 DNA reads TGTGCCAGCAGCGTATGGGGCGGGAGTCTCGCAGATACGCAGTATTTT. Protein sequence: CASSVWGGSLADTQYF. The complete variable domain, with remaining parts taken from reference TRBV9 and TRBJ2-3, reads DSGVTQTPKHLITATGQRVTLRCSPRSGDLSVYWYQQSLDQGLQFLIQYYNGEERAKGNILERFSAQQFPDLHSELNLSSLELGDSALYFCASSVWGGSLADTQYFGPGTRLTVL.